This record concerns one T cell receptor (beta chain) sequence. The cohort comprised adults aged roughly 18 to 95 years residing in about 25 US areas. The CDR3 consists of 15 residues. Trimming took 0 bases from V and 0 from J, leaving 9 bases between them. Germline CDR1 reads SGHRS; CDR2 reads YFSETQ. TCRdb's copy holds only in-frame clones and misses some; the assay was immunoSEQ multiplex PCR. The sample shows roughly 250,000 clones, around 89% of them seen only once. The source of the sample is a study of blood T cell repertoires in COVID-19. Study summary: Sources were T cells, B-cell-depleted T cells, or PBMCs; the material itself was cDNA or gDNA.

This TCR was sampled from a man aged 35-49 years who had recovered from COVID-19. The source material was PBMCs or T cells enriched from blood (not recorded which). The gene calls are TRBV5-1 and TRBJ1-1; no firm D call. This CDR3 is CASSLAEGMNTEAFF. CDR3 coding DNA: TGCGCCAGCAGCTTGGCCGAGGGCATGAACACTGAAGCTTTCTTT.